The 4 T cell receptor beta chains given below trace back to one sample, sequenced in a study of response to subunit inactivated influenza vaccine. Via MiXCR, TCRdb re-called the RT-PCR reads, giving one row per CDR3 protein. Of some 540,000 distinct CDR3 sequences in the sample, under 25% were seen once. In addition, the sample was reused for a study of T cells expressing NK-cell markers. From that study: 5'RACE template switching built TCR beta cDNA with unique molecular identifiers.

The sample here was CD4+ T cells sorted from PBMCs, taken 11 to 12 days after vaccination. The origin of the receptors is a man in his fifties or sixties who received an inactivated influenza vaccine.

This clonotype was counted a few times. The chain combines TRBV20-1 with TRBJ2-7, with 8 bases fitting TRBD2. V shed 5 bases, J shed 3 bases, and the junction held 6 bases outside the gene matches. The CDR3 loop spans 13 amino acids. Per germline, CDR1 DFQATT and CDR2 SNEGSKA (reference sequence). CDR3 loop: CSACTSGNYEQYF. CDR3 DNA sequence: TGCAGTGCTTGCACTAGCGGAAACTACGAGCAGTACTTC.

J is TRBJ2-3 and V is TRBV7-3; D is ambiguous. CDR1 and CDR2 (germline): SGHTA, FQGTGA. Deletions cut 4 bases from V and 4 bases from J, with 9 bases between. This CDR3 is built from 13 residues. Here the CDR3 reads CASSSYQSDTQYF. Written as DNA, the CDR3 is TGTGCCAGCAGCTCGTACCAATCAGATACGCAGTATTTT.

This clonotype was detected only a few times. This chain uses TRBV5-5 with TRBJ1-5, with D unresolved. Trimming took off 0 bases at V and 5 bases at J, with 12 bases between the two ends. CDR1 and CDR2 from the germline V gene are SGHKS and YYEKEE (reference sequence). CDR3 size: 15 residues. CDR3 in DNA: TGTGCCAGCAGCTTGGACCCGGCGCCTGATCAGCCCCAGCATTTT. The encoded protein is CASSLDPAPDQPQHF.

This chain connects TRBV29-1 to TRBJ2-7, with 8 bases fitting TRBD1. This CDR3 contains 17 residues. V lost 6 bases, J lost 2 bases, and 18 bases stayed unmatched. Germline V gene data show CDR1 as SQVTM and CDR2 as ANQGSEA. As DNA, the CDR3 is TGCAGCGTGGCGGAAACAAGGGACAGGAGGCCCACCTACGAGCAGTACTTC. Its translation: CSVAETRDRRPTYEQYF.